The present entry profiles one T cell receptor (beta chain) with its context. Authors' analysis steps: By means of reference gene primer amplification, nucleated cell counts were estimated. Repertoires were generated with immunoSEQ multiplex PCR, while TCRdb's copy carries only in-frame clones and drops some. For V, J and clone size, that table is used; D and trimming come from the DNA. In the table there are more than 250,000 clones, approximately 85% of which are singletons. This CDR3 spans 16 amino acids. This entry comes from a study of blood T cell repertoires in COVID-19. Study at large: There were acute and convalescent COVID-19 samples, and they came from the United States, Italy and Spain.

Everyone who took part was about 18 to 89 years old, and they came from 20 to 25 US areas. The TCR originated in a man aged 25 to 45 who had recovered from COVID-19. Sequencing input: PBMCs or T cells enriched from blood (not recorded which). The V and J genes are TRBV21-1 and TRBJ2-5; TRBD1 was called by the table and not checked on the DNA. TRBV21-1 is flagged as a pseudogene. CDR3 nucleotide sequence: TGTGCCAGCAGCAGCGACAGGAGCTCGTACCAAGAGACCCAGTACTTC. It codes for CASSSDRSSYQETQYF.